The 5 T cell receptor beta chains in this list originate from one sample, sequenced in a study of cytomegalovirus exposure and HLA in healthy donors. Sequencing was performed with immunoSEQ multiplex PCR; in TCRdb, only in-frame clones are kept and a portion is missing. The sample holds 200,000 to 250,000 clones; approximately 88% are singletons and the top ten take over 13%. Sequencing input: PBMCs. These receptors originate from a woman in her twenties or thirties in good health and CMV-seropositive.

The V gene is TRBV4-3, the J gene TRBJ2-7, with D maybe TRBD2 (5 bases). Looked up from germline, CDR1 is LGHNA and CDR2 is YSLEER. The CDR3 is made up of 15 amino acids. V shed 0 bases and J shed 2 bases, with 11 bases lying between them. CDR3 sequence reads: CASSQETRGTYEQYF. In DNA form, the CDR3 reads TGCGCCAGCAGCCAAGAAACTAGAGGAACCTACGAGCAGTACTTC.

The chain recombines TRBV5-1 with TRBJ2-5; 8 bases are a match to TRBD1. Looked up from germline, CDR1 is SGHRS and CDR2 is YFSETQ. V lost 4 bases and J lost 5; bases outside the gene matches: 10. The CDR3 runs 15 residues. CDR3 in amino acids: CASSPIQGARETQYF. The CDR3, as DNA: TGCGCCAGCAGCCCCATCCAGGGGGCTCGGGAGACCCAGTACTTC.

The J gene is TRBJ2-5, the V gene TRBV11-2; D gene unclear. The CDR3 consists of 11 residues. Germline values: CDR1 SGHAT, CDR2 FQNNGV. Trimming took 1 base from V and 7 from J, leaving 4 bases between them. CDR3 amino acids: CASSLGTTQYF. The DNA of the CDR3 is TGTGCCAGCAGCTTAGGGACGACCCAGTACTTC.

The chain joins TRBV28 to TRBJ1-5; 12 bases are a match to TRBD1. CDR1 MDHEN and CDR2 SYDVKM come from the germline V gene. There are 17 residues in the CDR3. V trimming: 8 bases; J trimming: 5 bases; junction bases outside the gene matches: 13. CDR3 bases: TGTGCCAGCGGTACACCATGGGACAGGGGGCTGTATCAGCCCCAGCATTTT. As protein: CASGTPWDRGLYQPQHF. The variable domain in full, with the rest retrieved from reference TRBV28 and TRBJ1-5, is DVKVTQSSRYLVKRTGEKVFLECVQDMDHENMFWYRQDPGLGLRLIYFSYDVKMKEKGDIPEGYSVSREKKERFSLILESASTNQTSMYLCASGTPWDRGLYQPQHFGDGTRLSIL.

The CDR3 nucleotides read TGTGCCAGCAGTTACCGGGATTGGAACACTGAAGCTTTCTTT. It translates to CASSYRDWNTEAFF. V usage is TRBV6-5 and J usage is TRBJ1-1, with unresolved D. Between the trimmed V and J ends, which lost 2 bases and 1 base, there was a span of 8 bases. The CDR3 runs 14 residues. CDR1 is MNHEY and CDR2 is SVGAGI in the germline V gene.